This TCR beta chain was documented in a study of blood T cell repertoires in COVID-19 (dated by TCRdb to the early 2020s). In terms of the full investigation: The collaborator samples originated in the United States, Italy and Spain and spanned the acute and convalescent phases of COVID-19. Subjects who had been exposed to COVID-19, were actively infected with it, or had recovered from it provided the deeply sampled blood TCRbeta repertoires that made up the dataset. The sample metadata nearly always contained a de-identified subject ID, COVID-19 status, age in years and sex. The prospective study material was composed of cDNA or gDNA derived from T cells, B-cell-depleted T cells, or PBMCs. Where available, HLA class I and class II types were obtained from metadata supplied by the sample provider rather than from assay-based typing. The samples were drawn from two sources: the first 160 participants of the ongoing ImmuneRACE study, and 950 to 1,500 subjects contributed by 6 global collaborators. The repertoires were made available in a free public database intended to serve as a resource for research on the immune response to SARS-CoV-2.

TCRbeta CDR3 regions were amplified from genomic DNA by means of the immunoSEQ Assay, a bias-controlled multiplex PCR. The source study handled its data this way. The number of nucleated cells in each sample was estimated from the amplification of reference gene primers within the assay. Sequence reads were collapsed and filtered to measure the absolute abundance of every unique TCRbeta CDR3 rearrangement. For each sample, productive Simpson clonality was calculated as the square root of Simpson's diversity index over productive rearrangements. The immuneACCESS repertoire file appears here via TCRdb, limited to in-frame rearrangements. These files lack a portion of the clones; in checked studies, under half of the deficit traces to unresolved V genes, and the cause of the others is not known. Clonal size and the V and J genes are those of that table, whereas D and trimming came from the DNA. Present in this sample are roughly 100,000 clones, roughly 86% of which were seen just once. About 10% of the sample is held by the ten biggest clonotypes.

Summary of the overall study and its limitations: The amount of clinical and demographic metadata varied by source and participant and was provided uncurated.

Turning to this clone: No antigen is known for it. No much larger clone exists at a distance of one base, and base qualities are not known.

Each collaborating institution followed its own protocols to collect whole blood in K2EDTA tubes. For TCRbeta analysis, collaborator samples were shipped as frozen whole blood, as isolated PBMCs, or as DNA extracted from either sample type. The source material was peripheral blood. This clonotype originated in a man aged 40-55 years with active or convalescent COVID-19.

The DNA sequence is given as TGCGCCAGCAGCCCGCGGACAGGGGAGCAGCCCCAGCATTTT. Translation gives CASSPRTGEQPQHF. The chain employs TRBV5-1 and TRBJ1-5; the central 9 bases match TRBD1. V lost 4 bases and J lost 7 bases, and the count of bases not matched to a germline gene is 6. From its cysteine to its phenylalanine, the CDR3 spans 14 amino acids. The kept DNA is CDR3 alone, 42 bases in frame from the first base. Based on the germline V gene, the CDR1 and CDR2 sequences are SGHRS and YFSETQ.